The clone carrying this TCR beta chain was picked up a small number of times. The data derive from a study of early T cells in non-severe SARS-CoV-2 infection. About the research overall: From unsorted whole blood, bulk RNA was sequenced, and the chains remained unpaired.

TCRdb reprocessed the 5' RACE reads with MiXCR, giving one entry per CDR3 protein. The data hold about 48,000 distinct CDR3 sequences, with about 13% observed a single time. Germline lookup yields CDR1 SGDLS and CDR2 YYNGEE. With 3 bases clipped from V and 7 bases from J, the junction kept 11 bases outside the gene matches. The CDR3 is 16 amino acids. The sequence derives from an adult who was a healthcare worker with PCR-confirmed SARS-CoV-2 infection or an uninfected control (not recorded which). The sample consisted of whole blood. The chain couples TRBV9 to TRBJ2-7; 12 nucleotides match TRBD2. CDR3 DNA: TGTGCCAGCAGCGGGTATCGACTAGCGGGAGAACAAGAGCAGTACTTC. This codes for CASSGYRLAGEQEQYF.